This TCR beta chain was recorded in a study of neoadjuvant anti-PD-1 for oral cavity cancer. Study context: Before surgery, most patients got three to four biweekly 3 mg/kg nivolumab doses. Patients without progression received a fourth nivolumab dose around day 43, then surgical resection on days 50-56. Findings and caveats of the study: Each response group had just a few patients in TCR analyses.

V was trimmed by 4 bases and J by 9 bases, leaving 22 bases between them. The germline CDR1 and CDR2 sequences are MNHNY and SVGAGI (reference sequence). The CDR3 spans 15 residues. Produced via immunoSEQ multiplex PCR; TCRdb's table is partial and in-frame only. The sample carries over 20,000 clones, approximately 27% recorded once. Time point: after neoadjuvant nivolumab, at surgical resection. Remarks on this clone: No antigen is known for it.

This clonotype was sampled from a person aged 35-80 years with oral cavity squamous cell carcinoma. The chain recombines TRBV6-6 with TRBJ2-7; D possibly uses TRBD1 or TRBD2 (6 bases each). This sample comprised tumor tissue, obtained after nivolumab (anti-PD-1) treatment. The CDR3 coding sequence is TGTGCCAGCAGTTCGACCGGGAGAGGGGGGTCTGGGCAGTACTTC. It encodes CASSSTGRGGSGQYF.